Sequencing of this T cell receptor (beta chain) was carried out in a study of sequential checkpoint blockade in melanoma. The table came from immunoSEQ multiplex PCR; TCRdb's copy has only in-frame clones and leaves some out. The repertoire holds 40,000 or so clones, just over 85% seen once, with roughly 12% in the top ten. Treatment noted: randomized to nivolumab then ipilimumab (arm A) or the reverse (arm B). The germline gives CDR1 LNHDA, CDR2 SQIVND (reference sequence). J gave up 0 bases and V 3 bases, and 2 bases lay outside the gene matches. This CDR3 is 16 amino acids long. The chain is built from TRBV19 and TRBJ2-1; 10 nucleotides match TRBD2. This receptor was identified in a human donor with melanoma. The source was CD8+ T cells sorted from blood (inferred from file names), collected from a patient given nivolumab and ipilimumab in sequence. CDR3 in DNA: TGTGCCAGTAGTATGGCTAGCGGGAGCTCCTACAATGAGCAGTTCTTC. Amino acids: CASSMASGSSYNEQFF.